The source of this T cell receptor beta chain is a study of cytomegalovirus exposure and HLA in healthy donors. PCR primers comprised 60 Vbeta and 13 Jbeta primers. The repertoire was sequenced with immunoSEQ multiplex PCR; TCRdb's copy has only in-frame clones and lacks some. The table includes 100,000 to 120,000 clones, 75% to 90% detected once. V shed 5 bases and J 7 bases; nucleotides not matched to a gene: 9. The CDR3 covers 14 residues. Germline lookup yields CDR1 SGHTA and CDR2 FQGNSA. The source material was PBMCs. The chain has TRBV7-2 and TRBJ2-7; 9 nucleotides agree with TRBD2. The receptor comes from a man aged 25-40 years in good health and CMV-seropositive. CDR3 coding DNA: TGTGCCAGCAGCAGGGGCGGGGGGGCTCGGGAGCAGTACTTC. Its translation is CASSRGGGAREQYF.